This T cell receptor (beta chain) was sequenced during a study of monozygotic twins with inflammatory bowel disease. TCRdb reprocessed the 5' RACE reads, with one entry per CDR3 protein and no DNA. This repertoire comprises around 190,000 distinct CDR3 sequences; its ten largest clones make up less than 2%. The germline CDR1 and CDR2 sequences are SQVTM and ANQGSEA. This CDR3 is built from 14 residues. The chain uses TRBV29-1 and TRBJ1-1. This clonotype was sampled from a human donor with ulcerative colitis or Crohn's disease, or a healthy co-twin of an affected twin (not recorded which). The source material was blood. The CDR3 loop reads CSVGVTAGGTEAFF.